The clone carrying this T cell receptor (beta chain) was counted between two and nine times. What it binds is not known. The time point denotes: week 11, during vaccination. Vaccination comprised doses that each held 300 ug of mutant IDH1 20-mer peptide, plus topical imiquimod. Donors harbored newly found WHO grade 3 or 4 IDH1-mutant, ATRX-lost astrocytomas. The data were produced by immunoSEQ multiplex PCR, yet TCRdb's version contains in-frame clones alone and is incomplete. The sample consists of about 30,000 clones, around 80% of them appearing once. This sample is part of a study of a mutant IDH1 vaccine in newly diagnosed glioma. On the study more broadly: The start of vaccination came 4-6 weeks after radiotherapy alone, or with temozolomide cycles. Patients had received radiotherapy, temozolomide, or both previously, most receiving both.

This CDR3 spans 12 amino acids. Germline loops: CDR1 GTSNPN, CDR2 SVGIG (reference sequence). V was shortened by 3 bases and J by 11 bases, with 16 bases between the two germline ends. The chain combines TRBV30 with TRBJ1-1, with a possible D match to TRBD1 (5 bases). The clonotype originates from a man aged 30 to 39 with glioma. The material was PBMCs, obtained from a glioma patient whose treatment included an IDH1 peptide vaccine. The CDR3 spells CAWSYGGGSAFF. CDR3 sequence (DNA): TGTGCCTGGAGCTACGGTGGGGGATCGGCTTTCTTT.